This T cell receptor beta chain was documented in a study of T cells in Graves' hyperthyroidism and ophthalmopathy. What was amplified from RNA transcripts were TCR beta CDR3 regions. HTBI primers were the set used in a first-round RT-PCR of the TCR CDR3. One entry per CDR3 protein results from TCRdb running MiXCR on the multiplex PCR reads. The table has about 280,000 distinct CDR3 sequences, approximately 26% seen once; the top ten hold around 28%. Deletions cut 0 bases from V and 3 bases from J, with 12 bases between. CDR3 length: 15 residues. The V gene's germline CDR1 is MGHRA and CDR2 YSYEKL. In patients aged 18 to 65, hyperthyroidism was newly diagnosed, with duration under 2 months. This clonotype was picked up many times.

The sequence was collected from a man aged 35 to 55 with Graves' hyperthyroidism that later progressed to Graves' ophthalmopathy. The sequenced sample consisted of blood. This chain links TRBV4-1 with TRBJ2-7; tentatively, D is TRBD1 (6 bases). In DNA form, the CDR3 reads TGCGCCAGCAGCCAAGAGAGGGGGTTTCTCTACGAGCAGTACTTC. Amino acid sequence: CASSQERGFLYEQYF.